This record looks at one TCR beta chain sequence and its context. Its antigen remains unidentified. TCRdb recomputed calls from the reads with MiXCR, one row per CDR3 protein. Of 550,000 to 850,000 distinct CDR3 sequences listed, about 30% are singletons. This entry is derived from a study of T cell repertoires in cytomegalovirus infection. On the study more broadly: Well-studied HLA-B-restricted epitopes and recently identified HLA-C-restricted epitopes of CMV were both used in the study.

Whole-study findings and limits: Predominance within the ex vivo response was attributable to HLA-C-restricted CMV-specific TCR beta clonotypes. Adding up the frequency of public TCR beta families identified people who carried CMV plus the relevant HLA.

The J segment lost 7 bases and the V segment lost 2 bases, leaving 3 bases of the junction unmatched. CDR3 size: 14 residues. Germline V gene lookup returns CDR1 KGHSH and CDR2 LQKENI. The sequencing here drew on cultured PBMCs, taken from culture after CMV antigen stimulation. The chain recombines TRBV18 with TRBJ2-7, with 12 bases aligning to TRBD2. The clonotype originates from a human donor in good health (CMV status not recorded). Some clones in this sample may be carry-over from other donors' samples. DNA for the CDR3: TGTGCCAGCTCACCAGCTAGCGGGAGGGCAGAGCAGTACTTC. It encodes CASSPASGRAEQYF. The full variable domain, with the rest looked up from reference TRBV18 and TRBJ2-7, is NAGVMQNPRHLVRRRGQEARLRCSPMKGHSHVYWYRQLPEEGLKFMVYLQKENIIDESGMPKERFSAEFPKEGPSILRIQQVVRGDSAAYFCASSPASGRAEQYFGPGTRLTVT.